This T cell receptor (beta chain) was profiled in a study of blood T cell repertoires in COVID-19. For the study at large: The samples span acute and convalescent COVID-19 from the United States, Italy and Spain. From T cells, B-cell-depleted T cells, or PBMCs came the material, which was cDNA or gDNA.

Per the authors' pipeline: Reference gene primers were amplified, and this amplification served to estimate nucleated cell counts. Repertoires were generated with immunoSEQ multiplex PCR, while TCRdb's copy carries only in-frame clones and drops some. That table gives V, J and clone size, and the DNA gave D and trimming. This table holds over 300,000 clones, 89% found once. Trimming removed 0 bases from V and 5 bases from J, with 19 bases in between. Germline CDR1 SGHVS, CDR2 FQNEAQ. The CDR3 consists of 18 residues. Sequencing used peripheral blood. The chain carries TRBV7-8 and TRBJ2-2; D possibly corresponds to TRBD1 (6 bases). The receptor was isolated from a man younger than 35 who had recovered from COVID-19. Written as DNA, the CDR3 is TGTGCCAGCAGCTTAGCGTCCGGCAGGGGAAGGGAAACCGGGGAGCTGTTTTTT. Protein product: CASSLASGRGRETGELFF.